This TCR beta chain came from a study of T cell responses to AZD1222 COVID-19 vaccine. Notes on the study in general: Clonal diversity was possibly underestimated, and white British individuals and females predominated among donors. When two AZD1222 doses had been given, Spike-specific TCR breadth and depth rose. Within unmutated variant regions lay the reported targets of nearly half of spike-specific TCRs. Baseline serostatus was positive in only five to seven AZD1222 recipients.

The repertoire was sequenced with immunoSEQ multiplex PCR; TCRdb's copy has only in-frame clones and lacks some. The profile shows 150,000 to 200,000 clones, nearly 95% of them singletons. Turning to this clone: The target antigen is unknown.

V lost 0 bases, J lost 3 bases, and 11 bases lay in between. CDR1 is KGHSH and CDR2 is LQKENI in the germline V gene. The CDR3 is 16 amino acids. This rearrangement joins TRBV18 to TRBJ1-4; perhaps TRBD1 as D (6 bases). The origin of this receptor is an adult who received the AZD1222 COVID-19 vaccine. The sequencing here drew on peripheral blood, taken 28 days after the second AZD1222 dose. In DNA, the CDR3 is TGTGCCAGCTCACCACCGTCGCAGGGGTCTAATGAAAAACTGTTTTTT. Translation gives CASSPPSQGSNEKLFF.